This TCR beta chain was recovered during a study of vaccination and CD4 T cells after COVID-19 (dated by TCRdb to the early 2020s). As for the study more broadly: Convalescent patients had a positive SARS-CoV-2 result on nasal swab PCR, and of these patients, several had mild disease and one had severe disease. The convalescent cohort included six males and four females, with two Hispanic individuals, seven Caucasians, two Asians and one multiracial person. Participants received two doses of either the Pfizer-BioNTech BNT162b2 vaccine (n=8) or the Moderna mRNA-1273 vaccine (n=2). Post-COVID blood samples from convalescent patients were collected a median of 101 days after diagnosis, with a range of roughly 35 to 180 days. The time from the second vaccine dose to post-vaccine blood sampling had a median of around 72 days and ranged from about 12 to 241 days. The cultures were stimulated with overlapping spike peptide pools from SARS-CoV-2 and from the common cold coronaviruses HCoV-NL63, HCoV-OC43 and HCoV-229E. Control cultures used a CEFX viral epitope pool as positive control, an HIV-1 Nef peptide pool as negative control, or no peptide. In roughly 10 COVID-19 convalescent patients and a handful of infection-naive healthy vaccine recipients, the spike-specific CD4+ TCR repertoire before mRNA vaccination was compared with the repertoire after mRNA vaccination.

What the treatment or condition label conveys for this sample: roughly ten-day PBMC culture with coronavirus spike peptide pools or control peptides (ViraFEST assay). The study used the ViraFEST assay, which expanded antigen-specific T cells with peptide pools and then identified expanded clonotypes by TCR sequencing. The convalescent patients' positive SARS-CoV-2 PCR tests were from March to December 2020, which was before the Alpha, Beta and Delta variants emerged in the United States. PBMCs were cultured at approximately 2.1 million per well in IMDM supplemented with roughly 5.2% human AB serum and about 10 IU/ml IL-2, with around 10 ug/ml peptide pools added. Half of the culture medium was replaced with fresh IL-2-containing medium on days 3 and 7. CD4+ T cells were isolated after roughly nine days of culture through negative selection using the EasySep CD4+ T cell isolation kit. PBMCs were separated from whole blood using Ficoll-Paque Plus gradient centrifugation and then either used fresh or cryopreserved at -140C. Culture conditions were generally each tested in triplicate wells.

The library was prepared using PCR. DNA from cultured CD4+ T cells was subjected to TCR sequencing with the Oncomine TCR Beta short-read assay at the Johns Hopkins FTIC core. The QIAamp micro DNA kit was used to extract genomic DNA from the cultured CD4+ T cells. The Oncomine TCR Beta libraries from cultured CD4+ T cells were pooled using unique dual indexes and then sequenced on an Illumina iSeq 100. Processing in the source paper ran as follows. Non-productive sequences were removed, and CDR3s that did not start with C, did not end with F or W, or were shorter than 7 amino acids were discarded. The MANAFEST web application identified antigen-specific clonotypes by comparing peptide-stimulated wells against reference wells and other culture wells. To be called positive, a clone needed an FDR below 0.05, an odds ratio above 5, and a productive frequency above 0.1% in at least two of three replicate wells. A clonotype counted as cross-reactive if it showed significant expansion both in the SARS-CoV-2 spike wells and in at least one common cold coronavirus spike condition. Similarity between CDR3 sequences was evaluated in R version 3.6.1 using Levenshtein distances (stringdist) and unrooted phylogenetic trees (ape). TCRdb reran the public reads through fastp at Q25 and MiXCR, keeping productive beta chains. Every distinct CDR3 protein forms one entry, paired with its most common genes and DNA. These V and J calls derive from TCRdb rather than the authors' analysis. This sample has over 15,000 distinct CDR3 sequences in its table, and 43% of those were observed once. Jointly, the top ten make up over 6.5% of the sample.

Of note for this clonotype: Its antigen target is currently unknown. Nothing much larger sits one base from this clone, and base qualities are not available.

Findings and caveats that apply to the study as a whole: Although the median number of SARS-CoV-2-reactive clonotypes went up from 21 after infection to about 38 after vaccination, the increase was not significant. Relatively few convalescent patients were included in the study, and early timepoints after natural infection were not analyzed. In convalescent patients, a median around 90% of post-vaccine SARS-CoV-2-reactive clones were detected only after vaccination, and vaccine-specific priming was suggested by this finding. Of the vaccine-specific clones in convalescent patients, 304 of 307, or nearly all, reacted only to SARS-CoV-2 spike and did not cross-react with common cold coronaviruses.

In the germline V gene (reference sequence), CDR1 corresponds to LNHDA and CDR2 to SQIVND. V lost 6 bases and J lost 4 bases; the stretch between them is 19 bases long. Including the terminal cysteine and phenylalanine, the CDR3 comprises 17 residues. The sequence is cut down to CDR3 DNA, 51 bases in frame from base 1. Recombination connected TRBV19 to TRBJ2-6; the D call is possibly TRBD1 or TRBD2, each sharing 5 bases. The source of this sequence is a human donor who had recovered from COVID-19. The specimen comprised CD4+ T cells from blood, cultured in vitro, sampled after SARS-CoV-2 vaccination. The CDR3 region reads CASSSSPGQTGANVLTF. At the DNA level, the sequence is TGTGCCAGTAGCTCATCCCCGGGGCAGACAGGGGCCAACGTCCTGACTTTC.